This is a list of T cell receptor beta chains from one sample in a study of PD-1 blockade in classical Hodgkin lymphoma. Sequenced by immunoSEQ multiplex PCR; TCRdb stores in-frame clones only, minus some. The sample shows around 820 clones, 87% of them seen only once. The sample in question was CD4+ T cells from blood, obtained at baseline. Receptor source: a human donor with classical Hodgkin lymphoma. Both conserved end residues are part of each CDR3. The D gene is left open where the match is weak. Size tells how often a clone was seen (once, few, many) or the class of an expanded clone, and some rows leave it out.

j_call | clone_size | d_call | v_call | cdr3_aa | cdr3_nt
TRBJ2-1 | - | TRBD2 | TRBV7-9 | CASSLRAGGSSYNEQFF | TGTGCCAGCAGCTTGAGGGCGGGAGGGAGCTCCTACAATGAGCAGTTCTTC
TRBJ2-5 | - | - | TRBV9 | CASSVNSGETQYF | TGTGCCAGCAGCGTAAACAGTGGAGAGACCCAGTACTTC
TRBJ2-7 | - | - | TRBV5-4 | CASSLEVEMGEQYF | TGTGCCAGCAGCTTGGAGGTCGAAATGGGCGAGCAGTACTTC
TRBJ1-5 | - | - | TRBV10-3 | CAISESIGRQAGNQPQHF | TGTGCCATCAGTGAGTCGATCGGTAGGCAGGCGGGCAATCAGCCCCAGCATTTT
TRBJ1-2 | - | TRBD1 | TRBV5-1 | CASTQGARVYGYTF | TGCGCCAGCACCCAGGGGGCCAGGGTCTATGGCTACACCTTC
TRBJ2-3 | - | TRBD2 | TRBV6-1 | CASSERLAGRSSTDTQYF | TGTGCCAGCAGTGAAAGACTAGCGGGACGTTCTAGCACAGATACGCAGTATTTT
TRBJ2-5 | - | TRBD2 | TRBV11-1 | CASSSGLAGDFTKTQYF | TGTGCCAGCAGCTCGGGACTAGCGGGAGATTTCACAAAGACCCAGTACTTC
TRBJ2-7 | - | - | TRBV5-1 | CASSLSAGPYEQYF | TGCGCCAGCAGCTTATCGGCCGGACCCTACGAGCAGTACTTC
TRBJ1-5 | - | TRBD1 | TRBV18 | CASSPGTGDQPQHF | TGTGCCAGCTCACCTGGGACAGGGGATCAGCCCCAGCATTTT
TRBJ1-2 | - | - | TRBV7-8 | CASSLGQINYGYTF | TGTGCCAGCAGCTTAGGGCAGATTAACTATGGCTACACCTTC
TRBJ2-7 | - | - | TRBV7-9 | CASSAQGGHEQYF | TGTGCCAGCAGCGCGCAGGGGGGGCACGAGCAGTACTTC
TRBJ2-5 | - | - | TRBV14 | CASSPHRVISFDETQYF | TGTGCCAGCAGCCCCCATAGGGTCATAAGTTTTGACGAGACCCAGTACTTC
TRBJ1-1 | - | TRBD1 | TRBV6-1 | CASSGQMNTEAFF | TGTGCCAGTTCGGGACAGATGAACACTGAAGCTTTCTTT
TRBJ2-7 | - | - | TRBV28 | CASSVGGPYEQYF | TGTGCCAGCAGCGTAGGGGGACCCTACGAGCAGTACTTC
TRBJ2-1 | - | TRBD2 | TRBV10-3 | CAISPGLAASSYNEQFF | TGTGCCATCAGCCCGGGACTAGCGGCCAGCTCCTACAATGAGCAGTTCTTC
TRBJ1-6 | - | - | TRBV19 | CASSRALRGLNSPLHF | TGTGCCAGTAGTAGAGCCTTAAGGGGTTTAAATTCACCCCTCCACTTT
TRBJ1-6 | - | - | TRBV30 | CAWSVQGGGSSYNSPLHF | TGTGCCTGGAGTGTACAGGGTGGGGGTAGCTCCTATAATTCACCCCTCCACTTT
TRBJ2-1 | - | TRBD2 | TRBV10-3 | CAIKATSGGYNEQFF | TGTGCCATCAAGGCGACTAGCGGGGGGTACAATGAGCAGTTCTTC
TRBJ2-1 | - | TRBD2 | TRBV11-3 | CASSLRLANEQFF | TGTGCCAGCAGCCTCCGACTAGCCAATGAGCAGTTCTTC
TRBJ1-3 | - | TRBD1 | TRBV7-9 | CASSSQGAENTIYF | TGTGCCAGCAGCTCACAGGGGGCGGAAAACACCATATATTTT
TRBJ2-5 | once | - | TRBV5-6 | CASSLHRRLETQYF | TGTGCCAGCAGCTTACATCGCCGTTTAGAGACCCAGTACTTC
TRBJ1-2 | - | TRBD1 | TRBV11-1 | CASSSSSGTGAYGYTF | TGTGCCAGCAGCTCCAGCTCCGGGACAGGGGCCTATGGCTACACCTTC
TRBJ1-2 | - | TRBD1 | TRBV18 | CASSPTGDSNYGYTF | TGTGCCAGCTCACCTACAGGGGACTCTAACTATGGCTACACCTTC
TRBJ2-2 | once | - | TRBV11-2 | CASSSLRGSANTGELFF | TGTGCCAGCAGTTCGCTTAGGGGGAGCGCGAACACCGGGGAGCTGTTTTTT
TRBJ2-2 | - | TRBD2 | TRBV7-7 | CASSAQAGGNTGELFF | TGTGCCAGCAGCGCCCAAGCGGGGGGGAACACCGGGGAGCTGTTTTTT
TRBJ2-7 | - | TRBD2 | TRBV28 | CASSFSPGTSGYEAYEQYF | TGTGCCAGCAGTTTTTCACCTGGGACTAGCGGATACGAGGCCTACGAGCAGTACTTC
TRBJ2-1 | - | - | TRBV4-2 | CASSQGQGIGDEQFF | TGTGCCAGCAGCCAAGGGCAGGGGATCGGGGATGAGCAGTTCTTC